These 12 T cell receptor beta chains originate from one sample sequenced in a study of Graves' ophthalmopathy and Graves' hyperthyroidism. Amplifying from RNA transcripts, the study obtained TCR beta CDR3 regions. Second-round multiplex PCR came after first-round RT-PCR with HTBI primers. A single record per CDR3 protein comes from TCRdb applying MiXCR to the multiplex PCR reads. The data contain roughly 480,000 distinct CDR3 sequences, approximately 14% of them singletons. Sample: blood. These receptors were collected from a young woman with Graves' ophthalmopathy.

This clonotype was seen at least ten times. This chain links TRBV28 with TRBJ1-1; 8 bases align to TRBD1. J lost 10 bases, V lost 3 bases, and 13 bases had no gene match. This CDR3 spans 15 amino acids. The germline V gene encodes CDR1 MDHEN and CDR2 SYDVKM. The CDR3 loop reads CASSLQFGQGSGAFF. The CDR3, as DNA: TGTGCCAGCAGTTTGCAATTTGGACAGGGCTCGGGAGCTTTCTTT.

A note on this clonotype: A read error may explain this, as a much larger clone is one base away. CDR3: CSAASGGTQETKYF. CDR3 DNA sequence: TGCAGTGCCGCTAGCGGGGGAACCCAAGAGACCAAGTACTTC. This rearrangement joins TRBV20-1 to TRBJ2-5; TRBD2 matches 10 bases. CDR1 is DFQATT, CDR2 SNEGSKA, per germline (reference sequence). The CDR3 is 14 residues long.

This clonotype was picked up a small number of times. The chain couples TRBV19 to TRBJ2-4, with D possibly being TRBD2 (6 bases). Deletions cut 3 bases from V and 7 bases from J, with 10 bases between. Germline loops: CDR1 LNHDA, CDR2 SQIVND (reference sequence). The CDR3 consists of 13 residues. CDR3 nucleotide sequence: TGTGCCAGTAGTATGGAGGGGTGGAACATTCAGTACTTC. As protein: CASSMEGWNIQYF.

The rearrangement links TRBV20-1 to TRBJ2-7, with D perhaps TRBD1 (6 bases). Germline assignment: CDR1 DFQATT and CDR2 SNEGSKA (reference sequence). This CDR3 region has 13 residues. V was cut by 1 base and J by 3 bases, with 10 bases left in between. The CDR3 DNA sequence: TGCAGTGCTAGAGGAGGGGACATCTACGAGCAGTACTTC. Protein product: CSARGGDIYEQYF.

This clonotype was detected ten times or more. CDR3 amino acids: CSARVLMGTEAFF. DNA of the CDR3: TGCAGTGCTAGGGTCCTCATGGGGACTGAAGCTTTCTTT. The V and J genes are TRBV20-1 and TRBJ1-1; no reliable D call. The CDR3 consists of 13 residues. CDR1 is DFQATT and CDR2 is SNEGSKA in the germline V gene (reference sequence). V was clipped by 3 bases and J by 5 bases, with 13 bases between them.

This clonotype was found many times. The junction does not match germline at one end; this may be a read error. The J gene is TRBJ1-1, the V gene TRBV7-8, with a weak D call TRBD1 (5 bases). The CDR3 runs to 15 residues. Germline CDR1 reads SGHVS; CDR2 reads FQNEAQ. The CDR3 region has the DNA TGTGCCAGCAGCTTAGCGGTGGCAGGGCGATCTGAGGCTTTCTTT. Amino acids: CASSLAVAGRSEAFF.

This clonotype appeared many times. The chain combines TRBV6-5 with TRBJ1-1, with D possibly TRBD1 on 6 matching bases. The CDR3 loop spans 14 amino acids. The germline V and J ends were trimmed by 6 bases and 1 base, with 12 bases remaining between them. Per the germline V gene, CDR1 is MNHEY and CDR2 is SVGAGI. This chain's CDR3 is CASRYGTPNTEAFF. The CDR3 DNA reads TGTGCCAGCAGGTACGGGACACCGAACACTGAAGCTTTCTTT.

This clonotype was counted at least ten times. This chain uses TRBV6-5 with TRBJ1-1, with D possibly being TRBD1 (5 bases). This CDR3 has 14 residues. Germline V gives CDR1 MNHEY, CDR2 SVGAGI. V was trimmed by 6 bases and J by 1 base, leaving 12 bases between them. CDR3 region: CASRAGTANTEAFF. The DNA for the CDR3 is TGTGCCAGCAGAGCCGGGACCGCGAACACTGAAGCTTTCTTT.

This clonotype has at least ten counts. The chain's CDR3 is CASTWVRGNQPQHF. The CDR3 region has the DNA TGTGCCAGCACGTGGGTTAGGGGCAATCAGCCCCAGCATTTT. This chain links TRBV2 with TRBJ1-5; D not resolved. V lost 7 bases, J lost 2 bases, and 12 bases lay in between. In germline, CDR1 is SNHLY, CDR2 FYNNEI. The CDR3 is 14 amino acids.

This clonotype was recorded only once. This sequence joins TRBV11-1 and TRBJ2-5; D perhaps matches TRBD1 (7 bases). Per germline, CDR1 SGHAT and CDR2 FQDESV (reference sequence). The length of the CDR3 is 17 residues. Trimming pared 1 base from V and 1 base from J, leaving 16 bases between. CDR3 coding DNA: TGTGCCAGCAGCTTAGATTTGCAGGGGGGAACCCAAGAGACCCAGTACTTC. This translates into CASSLDLQGGTQETQYF.

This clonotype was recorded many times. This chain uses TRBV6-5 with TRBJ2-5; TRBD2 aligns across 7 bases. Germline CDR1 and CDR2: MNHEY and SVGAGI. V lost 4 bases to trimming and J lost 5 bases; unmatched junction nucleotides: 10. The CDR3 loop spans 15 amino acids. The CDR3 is CASSFSSGTRETQYF. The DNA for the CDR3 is TGTGCCAGCAGTTTTTCTAGCGGTACTCGTGAGACCCAGTACTTC.

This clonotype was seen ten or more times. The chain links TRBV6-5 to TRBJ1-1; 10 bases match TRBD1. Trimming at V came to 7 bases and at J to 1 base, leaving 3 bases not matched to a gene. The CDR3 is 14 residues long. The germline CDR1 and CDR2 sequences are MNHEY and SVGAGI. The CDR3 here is CASTTGGANTEAFF. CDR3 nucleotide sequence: TGTGCCAGCACGACAGGGGGCGCGAACACTGAAGCTTTCTTT.